The 32 T cell receptor beta chains presented below share a single source sample, sequenced in a study of human T cells and chemical hapten exposure. Sample time point: healthy volunteer bleed at 6 weeks. From whole blood left unfractionated, total RNA was extracted. TCRdb fed the RACE reads into MiXCR, producing one record per CDR3 protein. The sample lists about 79,000 distinct CDR3 sequences, approximately 8.6% seen once, with under 2% in the top ten. Input material: whole blood. The receptors come from a male donor in good health. Some clones in this sample may be carry-over from other donors' samples.

The chain joins TRBV6-5 to TRBJ2-1; D tentatively reads TRBD1 or TRBD2 (7 bases each). The ends were cut back, 2 bases at V and 0 bases at J, with 17 bases in the middle. The germline V gene has CDR1 MNHEY and CDR2 SVGAGI. CDR3 length: 18 amino acids. Written as DNA, the CDR3 is TGTGCCAGCAGTTACCCGGGGAGGGGGCTGGGCTCCTACAATGAGCAGTTCTTC. Protein product: CASSYPGRGLGSYNEQFF.

The chain couples TRBV7-9 to TRBJ2-4, with 7 bases fitting TRBD1. V lost 5 bases and J lost 1; bases outside the gene matches: 2. The CDR3 runs 14 residues. From germline, CDR1 is SEHNR and CDR2 FQNEAQ (reference sequence). The CDR3 DNA follows: TGTGCCAGCAGCCGGGGACAGGCCAAAAACATTCAGTACTTC. As protein: CASSRGQAKNIQYF.

This clonotype showed up many times. This chain connects TRBV10-3 to TRBJ1-3; D is unresolved. Germline V gives CDR1 ENHRY, CDR2 SYGVKD. Trimming took 6 bases from V and 8 from J, leaving 8 bases between them. This CDR3 has 11 amino acids. The CDR3 here is CAIRVADTIYF. Written as DNA, the CDR3 is TGTGCCATCAGGGTTGCGGACACCATATATTTT.

Many counts were recorded for this clonotype. The rearrangement joins TRBV29-1 to TRBJ1-1; tentatively, D is TRBD1 (6 bases). With 5 bases removed from V and 0 bases from J, the gap between germline ends came to 10 bases. Germline lookup yields CDR1 SQVTM and CDR2 ANQGSEA. The CDR3 covers 13 residues. The chain's CDR3 is CSVSGVLNTEAFF. The DNA of the CDR3 is TGCAGCGTTTCAGGGGTACTGAACACTGAAGCTTTCTTT.

The genes are TRBV2 and TRBJ1-5, with D hard to call. Looked up from germline, CDR1 is SNHLY and CDR2 is FYNNEI. The CDR3 extends over 16 amino acids. The ends were cut back, 2 bases at V and 0 bases at J, with 11 bases in the middle. DNA of the CDR3: TGTGCCAGCAGTGAAAGGGCAGGACCTAGCAATCAGCCCCAGCATTTT. Translating it yields CASSERAGPSNQPQHF.

The chain is built from TRBV27 and TRBJ1-3; 8 bases are shared with TRBD1. The CDR3 sequence is 12 residues long. Germline lookup yields CDR1 MNHEY and CDR2 SMNVEV (reference sequence). V gave up 4 bases and J gave up 9 bases; unmatched junction bases: 2. CDR3 bases: TGTGCCAGCAGTTCAGGGGGCAGCACCATATATTTT. Protein product: CASSSGGSTIYF.

Here the CDR3 reads CASSAYSGGLYEQYF. CDR3 nucleotides: TGTGCCAGCAGCGCGTATTCGGGGGGATTGTACGAGCAGTACTTC. The chain carries TRBV9 and TRBJ2-7; 7 bases agree with TRBD2. Germline CDR1 is SGDLS and CDR2 is YYNGEE. J lost 4 bases, V lost 3 bases, and 10 bases had no gene match. The CDR3 spans 15 residues.

This clonotype showed up just a few times. This sequence joins TRBV2 and TRBJ1-4; the D is unclear. The V and J ends lost 0 bases and 3 bases respectively, with 8 bases between them. Germline V gene sequence: CDR1 SNHLY, CDR2 FYNNEI. The CDR3 is 15 residues long. CDR3 DNA: TGTGCCAGCAGTGAAGCAGGGCGGGCTAATGAAAAACTGTTTTTT. Translating it yields CASSEAGRANEKLFF.

This chain connects TRBV7-9 to TRBJ1-1; 9 bases line up with TRBD1. CDR1 is SEHNR, CDR2 FQNEAQ, per germline (reference sequence). V lost 4 bases and J lost 1; bases outside the gene matches: 13. This CDR3 is built from 18 residues. CDR3 nucleotides: TGTGCCAGCAGCTCTCACTTTGCCGGACAGGGGTGGAACACTGAAGCTTTCTTT. It specifies CASSSHFAGQGWNTEAFF.

The J gene is TRBJ2-5, the V gene TRBV2; D not resolved. Trimming removed 0 bases from V and 1 base from J, with 6 bases in between. This CDR3 region has 14 residues. Germline V gene lookup returns CDR1 SNHLY and CDR2 FYNNEI. CDR3 DNA sequence: TGTGCCAGCAGTGAAGCCGTAGTCCAAGAGACCCAGTACTTC. As protein: CASSEAVVQETQYF. The full variable domain, rest sourced from reference TRBV2 and TRBJ2-5, is EPEVTQTPSHQVTQMGQEVILRCVPISNHLYFYWYRQILGQKVEFLVSFYNNEISEKSEIFDDQFSVERPDGSNFTLKIRSTKLEDSAMYFCASSEAVVQETQYFGPGTRLLVL.

This clonotype was observed a handful of times. The chain is built from TRBV10-3 and TRBJ2-1; 11 bases agree with TRBD2. In germline, CDR1 is ENHRY, CDR2 SYGVKD. CDR3 length: 16 amino acids. Unmatched junction bases numbered 5, after V lost 0 bases and J lost 7 bases. CDR3 loop: CAISESVAGGPNEQFF. DNA of the CDR3: TGTGCCATCAGTGAGTCGGTAGCGGGAGGGCCAAATGAGCAGTTCTTC.

V and J are TRBV6-5 and TRBJ1-5; the D is unclear. The V gene lost 6 bases and the J gene lost 2 bases, with 5 bases spanning the gap. The CDR3 consists of 12 residues. Germline CDR1 is MNHEY and CDR2 is SVGAGI. CDR3 coding DNA: TGTGCCAGCAGGGACCGCAATCAGCCCCAGCATTTT. This sequence encodes CASRDRNQPQHF.

Ten or more counts support this clonotype. The V gene is TRBV5-4, the J gene TRBJ2-7; D not resolved. Per germline, CDR1 SGHNT and CDR2 YYREEE (reference sequence). The CDR3 consists of 14 residues. Trimming cost V 2 bases and J 2 bases, with 11 bases left between them. CDR3 bases: TGTGCCAGCAGCTTAGGATCCGCCGCCTACGAGCAGTACTTC. Translation gives CASSLGSAAYEQYF.

This clonotype was recorded many times. The chain couples TRBV29-1 to TRBJ1-1; D is possibly TRBD1 (5 bases). From germline, CDR1 is SQVTM and CDR2 ANQGSEA. Trimming cost V 0 bases and J 11 bases, with 7 bases left between them. This CDR3 is built from 10 residues. CDR3 region: CSVEEGEAFF. The CDR3 DNA follows: TGCAGCGTTGAAGAGGGGGAGGCTTTCTTT. The complete variable domain, with remaining parts taken from reference TRBV29-1 and TRBJ1-1, reads SAVISQKPSRDICQRGTSLTIQCQVDSQVTMMFWYRQQPGQSLTLIATANQGSEATYESGFVIDKFPISRPNLTFSTLTVSNMSPEDSSIYLCSVEEGEAFFGQGTRLTVV.

The CDR3 region is CASSLTGPGGYEQYF. In nucleotides, the CDR3 is TGTGCCAGCAGCTTAACCGGGCCAGGAGGCTACGAGCAGTACTTC. This chain connects TRBV7-9 to TRBJ2-7; perhaps TRBD2 as D (5 bases). CDR1 and CDR2 from the germline V gene are SEHNR and FQNEAQ (reference sequence). With 2 bases removed from V and 3 bases from J, the gap between germline ends came to 14 bases. The CDR3 consists of 15 residues.

This clonotype was seen more than once but under ten times. The V and J genes are TRBV7-2 and TRBJ1-1, with D unresolved. CDR3 length equals 13 residues. V lost 8 bases to trimming and J lost 0 bases, with 10 bases between them. Germline V CDR1 and CDR2: SGHTA, FQGNSA. Here the CDR3 DNA reads TGTGCCAGCCGATGGTCGATGAACACTGAAGCTTTCTTT. It encodes CASRWSMNTEAFF.

The chain has TRBV25-1 and TRBJ2-1; TRBD2 matches 9 bases. The CDR3 is 15 amino acids. Germline loops: CDR1 MGHDK, CDR2 SYGVNS. Losses at the gene ends were 7 bases for V and 2 bases for J; bases not matched to a gene: 6. CDR3: CASTLAGATYNEQFF. CDR3 in DNA: TGTGCCAGCACCTTAGCGGGAGCTACCTACAATGAGCAGTTCTTC.

This clonotype was seen a few times. The chain joins TRBV6-1 to TRBJ1-5; D is undetermined. V lost 3 bases, J lost 5 bases, and 8 bases lay in between. Germline-derived CDR1 and CDR2 are MNHNS and SASEGT. The CDR3 consists of 13 residues. In DNA, the CDR3 is TGTGCCAGCAGTGACGCTTTCGATCAGCCCCAGCATTTT. As protein: CASSDAFDQPQHF.

This sequence joins TRBV5-1 and TRBJ2-5, with TRBD1 identical over 8 bases. In germline, CDR1 is SGHRS, CDR2 YFSETQ. The CDR3 loop spans 16 amino acids. The V segment lost 4 bases and the J segment 4 bases; nucleotides outside the gene matches: 12. The DNA for the CDR3 is TGCGCCAGCAGCGAGGGGGCAGGGGGCCCGACAGAGACCCAGTACTTC. Translation gives CASSEGAGGPTETQYF.

This clonotype was counted between two and nine times. The chain recombines TRBV14 with TRBJ2-6; D gene uncertain. The CDR3 covers 16 residues. V lost 1 base, J lost 0 bases, and 7 bases lay in between. Germline assignment: CDR1 SGHDN and CDR2 FVKESK. The CDR3 here is CASSQVFSSGANVLTF. Written as DNA, the CDR3 is TGTGCCAGCAGCCAAGTTTTCTCCTCTGGGGCCAACGTCCTGACTTTC.

This clonotype was seen a few times. The chain links TRBV21-1 to TRBJ1-2. TRBV21-1 is described as a pseudogene. This CDR3 is 15 amino acids long. The CDR3 spells CASSKKRQINYGYTF. The CDR3 DNA reads TGTGCCAGCAGCAAAAAGAGGCAGATTAACTATGGCTACACCTTC.

The chain carries TRBV5-1 and TRBJ2-3; 9 bases are shared with TRBD2. V was clipped by 4 bases and J by 4 bases; unmatched bases: 7. CDR3 length equals 15 residues. CDR1 and CDR2 from the germline V gene are SGHRS and YFSETQ. CDR3 coding DNA: TGCGCCAGCAGCCCCGACGGGACTAGCTCAGATACGCAGTATTTT. As protein: CASSPDGTSSDTQYF.

This clonotype came up a few times. The genes are TRBV13 and TRBJ1-5; 10 nucleotides align to TRBD1. The germline CDR1 and CDR2 sequences are PRHDT and FYEKMQ (reference sequence). The CDR3 totals 19 residues. The trim removed 0 bases at V and 1 base at J, leaving 9 bases unmatched. CDR3: CASSLGPGQGPPSNQPQHF. The CDR3 DNA is TGTGCCAGCAGCTTAGGACCGGGACAGGGGCCCCCCAGCAATCAGCCCCAGCATTTT.

The chain employs TRBV7-7 and TRBJ2-7; 9 bases agree with TRBD1. Trimming at V came to 5 bases and at J to 3 bases, leaving 5 bases not matched to a gene. CDR3 length: 14 amino acids. Germline V gene sequence: CDR1 SSHAT, CDR2 FNYEAQ (reference sequence). The CDR3 region is CASSPAGQGYEQYF. The CDR3 DNA follows: TGTGCCAGCAGCCCCGCGGGACAGGGCTACGAGCAGTACTTC.

The sample holds a few counts of this clonotype. The rearrangement uses TRBV25-1 and TRBJ2-4; D call uncertain. V was cut by 10 bases and J by 1 base, with 11 bases left in between. Germline lookup yields CDR1 MGHDK and CDR2 SYGVNS. The CDR3 sequence is 13 residues long. The CDR3 region is CATLGAAKNIQYF. In DNA form, the CDR3 reads TGTGCCACCCTTGGTGCGGCCAAAAACATTCAGTACTTC.

This chain connects TRBV16 to TRBJ1-1; maybe TRBD1 (5 bases). CDR3 length: 14 amino acids. The germline CDR1 and CDR2 sequences are KGHSY and FQNENV. The germline V and J ends were trimmed by 0 bases and 2 bases, with 7 bases remaining between them. The CDR3 DNA is TGTGCCAGCAGCCAATCTGGACAAAACACTGAAGCTTTCTTT. This codes for CASSQSGQNTEAFF.

This clonotype was found many times. V gene TRBV12-3 or TRBV12-4 combines with J gene TRBJ2-7; 8 bases match TRBD1. The junction had 4 bases not matched to a gene; V was cut back by 3 bases and J by 0 bases. This CDR3 is 15 amino acids long. The CDR3 region has the DNA TGTGCCAGCAGTTTCTGGACAGGGCGCTCCTACGAGCAGTACTTC. Protein sequence: CASSFWTGRSYEQYF.

The J gene is TRBJ2-3, the V gene TRBV5-1; no reliable D call. CDR1 and CDR2 (germline): SGHRS, YFSETQ. The V end lost 0 bases, the J end lost 1 base, and 6 bases lay between the germline ends. The CDR3 extends over 14 amino acids. This CDR3 is CASSLELGTDTQYF. CDR3 DNA sequence: TGCGCCAGCAGCTTGGAACTGGGCACAGATACGCAGTATTTT.

The sample holds a few counts of this clonotype. The V and J genes are TRBV7-9 and TRBJ2-1; 12 nucleotides line up with TRBD2. There are 15 residues in the CDR3. With 5 bases clipped from V and 7 bases from J, the junction kept 6 bases outside the gene matches. Germline V CDR1 and CDR2: SEHNR, FQNEAQ (reference sequence). Written as DNA, the CDR3 is TGTGCCAGCAGCCCAGGACTAGCGGGACTGAATGAGCAGTTCTTC. Protein sequence: CASSPGLAGLNEQFF.

This clonotype appeared many times. The chain links TRBV20-1 to TRBJ2-1, with TRBD2 matching over 10 bases. With 0 bases clipped from V and 2 bases from J, the junction kept 7 bases outside the gene matches. From germline, CDR1 is DFQATT and CDR2 SNEGSKA (reference sequence). This CDR3 has 17 residues. The CDR3 DNA is TGCAGTGCTAGAGAGCTAGCGGGAGATCCCGCCTACAATGAGCAGTTCTTC. Encoded protein: CSARELAGDPAYNEQFF.

V and J are TRBV3-1 and TRBJ1-5; the match to TRBD1 covers 7 bases. After removal of 0 bases from V and 0 bases from J, the junction contained 20 bases not matched to a gene. The CDR3 runs to 22 residues. Germline V CDR1 and CDR2: LGHDT, YNNKEL (reference sequence). The CDR3 region has the DNA TGTGCCAGCAGCCAAGACCCTCTCGGGGACAGACCTTTCGACTATAGCAATCAGCCCCAGCATTTT. Translating gives CASSQDPLGDRPFDYSNQPQHF.

This clonotype was observed at least ten times. The rearrangement links TRBV12-3 or TRBV12-4 to TRBJ1-1, with D hard to call. The V and J ends lost 6 bases and 4 bases respectively, with 12 bases between them. The CDR3 runs to 13 residues. The CDR3 sequence: CASSPTRSTEAFF. In nucleotides, the CDR3 is TGTGCCAGCAGCCCCACAAGAAGCACTGAAGCTTTCTTT.